Sequencing of this T cell receptor beta chain was carried out in a study of cytomegalovirus exposure and HLA in healthy donors. The study, taken as a whole, reports: A further, later analysis showed that HLA-associated TCR beta chains (compared with equally common others) were more clonally expanded.

The CDR3 runs 14 residues. V lost 1 base and J 0 bases, leaving 6 bases between the germline ends. CDR1 is MNHNS and CDR2 is SASEGT in the germline V gene. In the case of this clone: Its antigen is unidentified.

The PCR ran on 60 Vbeta and 13 Jbeta primers. This table comes from immunoSEQ multiplex PCR, and its TCRdb copy is limited to in-frame clones, with some not included. The sample lists about 130,000 clones, roughly 80% occurring once. Source material: PBMCs. The rearrangement links TRBV6-1 to TRBJ1-2; D is undetermined. The TCR was taken from a man aged 25 to 45 in good health and CMV-seropositive. CDR3: CASSEGGANYGYTF. The CDR3 DNA reads as TGTGCCAGCAGTGAAGGGGGAGCTAACTATGGCTACACCTTC.